This is a list of T cell receptor beta chains from one sample in a study of vaccination effects on CD4 cells after COVID-19. This table comes from immunoSEQ multiplex PCR, and its TCRdb copy is limited to in-frame clones, with some not included. The sample holds about 73,000 clones, about 73% seen once. What these receptors recognize is not known. The sample was CD4+ T cells from PBMCs cultured without peptide, taken after COVID-19 vaccination. The receptors here all came from a human donor who received a COVID-19 vaccine. The CDR3 runs from the conserved cysteine through the conserved F or W. A D gene is named only where the DNA matches it firmly. Clone size is shown for a subset of rows, as once, few, many or a class of expanded clone.

J gene: TRBJ2-3
D gene: TRBD2
clone size: few
V gene: TRBV3-1/TRBV3-2
CDR3 protein: CASSPGLAYTDTQYF
CDR3 DNA: TGTGCCAGCAGCCCTGGACTAGCCTACACAGATACGCAGTATTTT

J gene: TRBJ2-2
D gene: TRBD2
clone size: once
V gene: TRBV25-1
CDR3 protein: CASSEVRGDAGELFF
CDR3 DNA: TGTGCCAGCAGTGAAGTGCGGGGGGATGCCGGGGAGCTGTTTTTT

J gene: TRBJ1-5
D gene: NA
clone size: NA
V gene: TRBV7-9
CDR3 protein: CASSLIGTNQPQHF
CDR3 DNA: TGTGCCAGCAGCTTGATAGGAACGAATCAGCCCCAGCATTTT

J gene: TRBJ2-2
D gene: NA
clone size: NA
V gene: TRBV3-1/TRBV3-2
CDR3 protein: CASSQREVNTGELFF
CDR3 DNA: TGTGCCAGCAGCCAACGCGAGGTTAACACCGGGGAGCTGTTTTTT

J gene: TRBJ1-2
D gene: NA
clone size: once
V gene: TRBV10-3
CDR3 protein: CAISLDSLLTYGYTF
CDR3 DNA: TGTGCCATCAGTTTGGACAGTCTATTGACCTATGGCTACACCTTC

J gene: TRBJ1-4
D gene: NA
clone size: NA
V gene: TRBV7-9
CDR3 protein: CASSLVTGRRGHEKLFF
CDR3 DNA: TGTGCCAGCAGCTTAGTGACGGGGCGGCGGGGGCATGAAAAACTGTTTTTT

J gene: TRBJ2-5
D gene: NA
clone size: few
V gene: TRBV30
CDR3 protein: CAWSVPVGTQETQYF
CDR3 DNA: TGTGCCTGGAGTGTACCGGTCGGGACTCAAGAGACCCAGTACTTC

J gene: TRBJ2-1
D gene: NA
clone size: NA
V gene: TRBV5-6
CDR3 protein: CASSSYGRRSINNEQFF
CDR3 DNA: TGTGCCAGCAGCTCTTATGGACGGAGATCTATAAACAATGAGCAGTTCTTC

J gene: TRBJ2-2
D gene: NA
clone size: NA
V gene: TRBV19
CDR3 protein: CASTPTRWTTNTGELFF
CDR3 DNA: TGTGCCAGTACCCCCACCCGTTGGACAACGAACACCGGGGAGCTGTTTTTT

J gene: TRBJ1-2
D gene: NA
clone size: NA
V gene: TRBV21-1
CDR3 protein: CASSVLTGILGGYTF
CDR3 DNA: TGTGCCAGCAGCGTTCTAACAGGGATCTTGGGGGGCTACACCTTC

J gene: TRBJ2-2
D gene: NA
clone size: NA
V gene: TRBV6-4
CDR3 protein: CASSRENTGELFF
CDR3 DNA: TGTGCCAGCAGTAGAGAGAACACCGGGGAGCTGTTTTTT

J gene: TRBJ1-4
D gene: NA
clone size: NA
V gene: TRBV27
CDR3 protein: CASSLRRGTDEKLFF
CDR3 DNA: TGTGCCAGCAGTTTAAGACGGGGAACTGATGAAAAACTGTTTTTT

J gene: TRBJ2-1
D gene: TRBD1
clone size: NA
V gene: TRBV24-1
CDR3 protein: CATSDRRTGRNEQFF
CDR3 DNA: TGTGCCACCAGTGACCGTAGGACAGGGAGGAATGAGCAGTTCTTC

J gene: TRBJ1-5
D gene: NA
clone size: NA
V gene: TRBV18
CDR3 protein: CASSEVREYNQPQHF
CDR3 DNA: TGTGCCAGCTCAGAGGTGAGAGAGTACAATCAGCCCCAGCATTTT

J gene: TRBJ1-1
D gene: NA
clone size: NA
V gene: TRBV6-5
CDR3 protein: CASGPRVGTEAFF
CDR3 DNA: TGTGCCAGCGGACCTCGGGTAGGCACTGAAGCTTTCTTT

J gene: TRBJ1-1
D gene: NA
clone size: NA
V gene: TRBV5-1
CDR3 protein: CASSSGTWGTEAFF
CDR3 DNA: TGCGCCAGCAGCTCCGGGACCTGGGGCACTGAAGCTTTCTTT

J gene: TRBJ1-1
D gene: NA
clone size: NA
V gene: TRBV6-5
CDR3 protein: CASSFDGGKNTEAFF
CDR3 DNA: TGTGCCAGCAGTTTTGATGGGGGAAAGAACACTGAAGCTTTCTTT

J gene: TRBJ2-3
D gene: TRBD2
clone size: NA
V gene: TRBV7-9
CDR3 protein: CASKLLAGTTDTQYF
CDR3 DNA: TGTGCCAGCAAATTGCTAGCGGGGACCACAGATACGCAGTATTTT

J gene: TRBJ2-4
D gene: NA
clone size: NA
V gene: TRBV7-8
CDR3 protein: CASSPGRLAKNIQYF
CDR3 DNA: TGTGCCAGCAGCCCGGGGAGACTAGCCAAAAACATTCAGTACTTC

J gene: TRBJ1-5
D gene: NA
clone size: NA
V gene: TRBV7-2
CDR3 protein: CASSLAHVSGPQHF
CDR3 DNA: TGTGCCAGCAGCTTAGCCCATGTCTCGGGGCCCCAGCATTTT

J gene: TRBJ2-5
D gene: TRBD1
clone size: once
V gene: TRBV19
CDR3 protein: CASNTGQGQTQYF
CDR3 DNA: TGTGCCAGTAACACTGGACAGGGACAGACCCAGTACTTC

J gene: TRBJ1-6
D gene: NA
clone size: NA
V gene: TRBV10-3
CDR3 protein: CAIRGGENSPLHF
CDR3 DNA: TGTGCCATCAGGGGAGGAGAAAATTCACCCCTCCACTTT

J gene: TRBJ1-1
D gene: NA
clone size: few
V gene: TRBV7-2
CDR3 protein: CASRFTVYSYTEAFF
CDR3 DNA: TGTGCCAGCAGATTTACAGTGTATAGTTACACTGAAGCTTTCTTT

J gene: TRBJ2-3
D gene: TRBD2
clone size: NA
V gene: TRBV7-9
CDR3 protein: CASSLAGAVTDTQYF
CDR3 DNA: TGTGCCAGCAGCCTAGCGGGGGCAGTCACAGATACGCAGTATTTT

J gene: TRBJ1-4
D gene: TRBD1
clone size: NA
V gene: TRBV19
CDR3 protein: CASTNNRGPNEKLFF
CDR3 DNA: TGTGCCAGTACCAACAACAGGGGACCCAATGAAAAACTGTTTTTT

J gene: TRBJ2-1
D gene: TRBD1
clone size: NA
V gene: TRBV5-1
CDR3 protein: CASSLQGEISYNEQFF
CDR3 DNA: TGCGCCAGCAGTCTACAGGGGGAGATATCCTACAATGAGCAGTTCTTC

J gene: TRBJ1-3
D gene: TRBD1
clone size: few
V gene: TRBV19
CDR3 protein: CASSGQGIGNTIYF
CDR3 DNA: TGTGCCAGTAGTGGACAGGGGATAGGAAACACCATATATTTT

J gene: TRBJ1-1
D gene: NA
clone size: NA
V gene: TRBV30
CDR3 protein: CASMRVATEAFF
CDR3 DNA: TGTGCCTCGATGAGGGTCGCCACTGAAGCTTTCTTT

J gene: TRBJ2-3
D gene: TRBD2
clone size: few
V gene: TRBV19
CDR3 protein: CASRPLTSGGAMDTQYF
CDR3 DNA: TGTGCCAGTAGACCCTTGACTAGCGGGGGGGCTATGGATACGCAGTATTTT

J gene: TRBJ1-2
D gene: NA
clone size: NA
V gene: TRBV5-1
CDR3 protein: CASSTSPGGYGYTF
CDR3 DNA: TGCGCCAGCAGCACAAGCCCTGGGGGGTATGGCTACACCTTC

J gene: TRBJ1-6
D gene: TRBD1
clone size: NA
V gene: TRBV6-2/TRBV6-3
CDR3 protein: CASSPQTGAYYNSPLHF
CDR3 DNA: TGTGCCAGCAGTCCCCAGACAGGGGCTTACTATAATTCACCCCTCCACTTT

J gene: TRBJ1-2
D gene: NA
clone size: few
V gene: TRBV29-1
CDR3 protein: CSGSSTNYGYTF
CDR3 DNA: TGCAGCGGCAGTAGTACTAACTATGGCTACACCTTC

J gene: TRBJ2-3
D gene: NA
clone size: few
V gene: TRBV28
CDR3 protein: CASSTLLGGKDTQYF
CDR3 DNA: TGTGCCAGCAGTACCCTTCTGGGGGGCAAGGATACGCAGTATTTT